This T cell receptor beta chain comes out of a study of CD8+CD57+ T cells in acquired aplastic anemia. The overall study: On average, sorted CD4+ and CD8+ cells gave roughly 3 ug of DNA. Healthy-donor CD4+ cells averaged roughly 10.8 million reads. Study-level results: For CD8+ Simpson's diversity, patients and controls showed no significant difference. Patients shared around 31 CD8+ CDR3 sequences with controls.

This clonotype appeared a few times. Its antigen remains unknown. TCR beta VDJ combinations and CDR3 sequences were profiled from genomic DNA. TCRdb fed the reads into MiXCR, producing one record per CDR3 protein. The table lists around 200,000 distinct CDR3 sequences, less than 65% of them singletons. This CDR3 contains 17 residues. With V trimmed by 5 bases and J by 7 bases, 16 bases remained unmatched. From germline, CDR1 is SGHTA and CDR2 FQGNSA. The V and J genes are TRBV7-2 and TRBJ2-5; TRBD2 matches at 10 bases. The origin of this receptor is a human donor in good health, serving as a control. The sequencing input was sorted CD4+, CD8+, or CD8+CD57+ T cells (not recorded which) from PBMCs. CDR3: CASSRISGGMTGGTQYF. The CDR3 bases are TGTGCCAGCAGCCGTATTAGCGGGGGGATGACCGGGGGGACCCAGTACTTC.